The 6 T cell receptor beta chains presented below share a single source sample, sequenced in a study of T cell repertoires in cytomegalovirus infection. TCRdb reanalysed the reads using MiXCR and keeps one entry per CDR3 protein. This sample carries under 350,000 distinct CDR3 sequences, more than 9% of them seen once, and the ten largest clones take 3.5% to 4.5%. Source material: PBMCs. The receptors were sampled from a human donor in good health (CMV status not recorded). Some clones in this sample may be carry-over from other donors' samples.

The sample holds many counts of this clonotype. The chain recombines TRBV7-2 with TRBJ1-5, with a possible D match to TRBD1 (5 bases). Germline V CDR1 and CDR2: SGHTA, FQGNSA. CDR3 length: 15 residues. V was clipped by 0 bases and J by 4 bases, with 10 bases between them. The CDR3: CASSLAGLRNQPQHF. The CDR3 nucleotides are TGTGCCAGCAGCTTAGCGGGACTCCGAAATCAGCCCCAGCATTTT.

This clonotype was counted many times. V and J are TRBV7-9 and TRBJ1-6; D is perhaps TRBD1 (5 bases). Germline CDR1 is SEHNR and CDR2 is FQNEAQ (reference sequence). CDR3 size: 17 residues. Trimming took off 3 bases at V and 6 bases at J, with 18 bases between the two ends. CDR3 residues: CASSLGPGPTPNSPLHF. For the CDR3, the DNA is TGTGCCAGCAGCTTGGGGCCAGGTCCAACACCTAATTCACCCCTCCACTTT.

V and J are TRBV29-1 and TRBJ2-7; no clear D. This CDR3 has 14 residues. V dropped 4 bases and J dropped 1 base, with 14 bases sitting between them. Germline lookup yields CDR1 SQVTM and CDR2 ANQGSEA. The CDR3 DNA reads TGCAGCGTTGGTACGGACCTCTTATCCTACGAGCAGTACTTC. Translated, it gives CSVGTDLLSYEQYF.

The table lists this clonotype with many counts. The CDR3 coding sequence is TGTGCCAGCAGCTTGGCCTCCGGGACAGGGGGCGATGAGCAGTTCTTC. Protein sequence: CASSLASGTGGDEQFF. This chain joins TRBV7-6 and TRBJ2-1; 12 bases are shared with TRBD1. This CDR3 spans 16 amino acids. Germline CDR1 is SGHVS and CDR2 is FNYEAQ. The ends lost 3 bases at V and 8 bases at J; junction bases unmatched: 8.

This clonotype was seen many times. The V call is TRBV7-8, the J call TRBJ1-4; D is perhaps TRBD1 (5 bases). The CDR3 runs to 15 residues. In germline, CDR1 is SGHVS, CDR2 FQNEAQ. V lost 2 bases, J lost 6 bases, and 13 bases lay in between. CDR3 amino acids: CASSLTPWGDEKLFF. The DNA of the CDR3 is TGTGCCAGCAGCTTAACCCCTTGGGGGGATGAAAAACTGTTTTTT. Complete variable domain (other parts from reference TRBV7-8 and TRBJ1-4): GAGVSQSPRYKVAKRGQDVALRCDPISGHVSLFWYQQALGQGPEFLTYFQNEAQLDKSGLPSDRFFAERPEGSVSTLKIQRTQQEDSAVYLCASSLTPWGDEKLFFGSGTQLSVL.

Comment on this clonotype: Being one base from a much bigger clone, this may be a read error. The chain employs TRBV7-2 and TRBJ2-7, with D unclear. The CDR3 length is 14 residues. Germline lookup yields CDR1 SGHTA and CDR2 FQGNSA. V was pared by 1 base and J by 9 bases, with 16 bases between. Written as DNA, the CDR3 is TGTGCCAGCAGCTTAGTGGTGACCCCCGACGGGCAGTACTTC. Translating it yields CASSLVVTPDGQYF.